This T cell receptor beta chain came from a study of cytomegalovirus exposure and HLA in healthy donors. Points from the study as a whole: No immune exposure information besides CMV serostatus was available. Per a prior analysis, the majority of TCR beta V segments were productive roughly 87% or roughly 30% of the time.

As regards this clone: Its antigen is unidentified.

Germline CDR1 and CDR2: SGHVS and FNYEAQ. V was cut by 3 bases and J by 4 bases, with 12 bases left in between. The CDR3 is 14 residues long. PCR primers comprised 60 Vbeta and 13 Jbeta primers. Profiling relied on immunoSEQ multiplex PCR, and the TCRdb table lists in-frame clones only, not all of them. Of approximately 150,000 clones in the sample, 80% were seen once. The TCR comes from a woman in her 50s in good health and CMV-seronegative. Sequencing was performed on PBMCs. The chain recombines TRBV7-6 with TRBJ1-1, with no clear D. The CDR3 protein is CASSLVEGGTEAFF. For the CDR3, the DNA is TGTGCCAGCAGCTTGGTCGAGGGTGGCACTGAAGCTTTCTTT. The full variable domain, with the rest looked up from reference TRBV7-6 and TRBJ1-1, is GAGVSQSPRYKVTKRGQDVALRCDPISGHVSLYWYRQALGQGPEFLTYFNYEAQQDKSGLPNDRFSAERPEGSISTLTIQRTEQRDSAMYRCASSLVEGGTEAFFGQGTRLTVV.